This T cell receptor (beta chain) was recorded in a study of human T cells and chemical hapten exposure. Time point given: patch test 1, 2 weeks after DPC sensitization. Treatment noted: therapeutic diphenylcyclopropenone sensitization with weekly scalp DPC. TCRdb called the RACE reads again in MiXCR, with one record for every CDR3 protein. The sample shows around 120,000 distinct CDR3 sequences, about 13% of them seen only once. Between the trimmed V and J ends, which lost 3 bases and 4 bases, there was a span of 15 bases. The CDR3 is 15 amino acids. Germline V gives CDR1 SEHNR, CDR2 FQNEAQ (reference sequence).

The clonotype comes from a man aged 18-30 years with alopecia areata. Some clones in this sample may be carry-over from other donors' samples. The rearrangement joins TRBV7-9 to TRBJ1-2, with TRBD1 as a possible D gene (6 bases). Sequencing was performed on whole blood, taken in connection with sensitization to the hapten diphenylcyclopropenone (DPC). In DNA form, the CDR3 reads TGTGCCAGCAGCTTGGAAGGACAGTCACTCTATGGCTACACCTTC. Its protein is CASSLEGQSLYGYTF.